This paragraph covers one T cell receptor (beta chain) sequence. The data are from a study of T cell changes during pregnancy in multiple sclerosis. Sequencing used immunoSEQ multiplex PCR; TCRdb keeps in-frame clones, though not all of them. In the table there are around 84,000 clones, 90% to 95% of which are singletons. The sample was peripheral blood, taken in the second trimester of pregnancy. The sequence was collected from a female donor in good health, enrolled as a control in a pregnancy study.

The CDR3 sequence: CASSLSGYNQPQHF. The CDR3 DNA sequence: TGTGCCAGCAGCTTATCAGGATACAATCAGCCCCAGCATTTT. The V call is TRBV7-2, the J call TRBJ1-5, with D unresolved. Germline V gives CDR1 SGHTA, CDR2 FQGNSA. V lost 2 bases and J lost 3, with 8 bases in between. CDR3 length equals 14 residues.